The 3 T cell receptor beta chains below all came from one sample that was sequenced in a study of CD8 T cells in Susac syndrome. Reverse transcription of roughly 0.5 to 1 ug RNA was performed with random hexamers. TCRdb reprocessed the immunoSEQ multiplex PCR reads via MiXCR and lists one record per CDR3 protein. Of 150,000 or so distinct CDR3 sequences in the sample, about 95% are singletons; the top ten hold around 0.15%. The sample was CD4+ T cells from PBMCs. Source of these receptors: a human donor in good health.

This sequence joins TRBV12-3 or TRBV12-4 and TRBJ1-2; D not certain. The CDR3 contains 13 residues. Trimming cost V 2 bases and J 1 base, with 5 bases left between them. The CDR3 loop reads CASSLSHNYGYTF. The CDR3 DNA sequence: TGTGCCAGCAGTTTATCGCATAACTATGGCTACACCTTC.

The chain uses TRBV29-1 and TRBJ2-5; TRBD1 is a possible D gene (8 bases). CDR1 SQVTM and CDR2 ANQGSEA come from the germline V gene. Trimming cost V 6 bases and J 5 bases, with 13 bases left between them. The CDR3 extends over 12 amino acids. The CDR3 reads CSVVQGGETQYF. The CDR3 coding sequence is TGCAGCGTAGTACAGGGGGGGGAGACCCAGTACTTC. Full variable domain (missing parts from reference TRBV29-1 and TRBJ2-5): SAVISQKPSRDICQRGTSLTIQCQVDSQVTMMFWYRQQPGQSLTLIATANQGSEATYESGFVIDKFPISRPNLTFSTLTVSNMSPEDSSIYLCSVVQGGETQYFGPGTRLLVL.

The CDR3 nucleotides read TGTGCCAGCAGTGTGGAGACCCAGTACTTC. Translation: CASSVETQYF. This chain links TRBV2 with TRBJ2-5, with D hard to call. The V end was cut by 4 bases, the J end by 5 bases, with 2 bases between. The CDR3 totals 10 residues. Germline loops: CDR1 SNHLY, CDR2 FYNNEI.